This T cell receptor (beta chain) was sequenced during a study of T cell clonotyping in hematopoietic cell transplantation (dated by TCRdb to the early 2020s). At the level of the whole study: Pretransplant recipient samples were obtained after cytoreduction. In the study, fewer than 150 blood samples were gathered from approximately 33 consecutive transplant recipients and their related donors. Recruitment of patients was conducted between 2015 and January 2017, and follow-up was continued until late 2020 or death.

Turning to this clone: There is no known antigen for this receptor. Qualities for individual bases were not recorded, and no much larger clone is one base off.

Summary of the overall study and its limitations: After transplant, TCR diversity in recipients dropped, and pathologically expanded clonotypes increased progressively from day 30 to day 180. Broader posttransplant TCR repertoire diversity was predicted by donor and pretransplant recipient Inverse Simpson Index values. Only a small fraction of recipient repertoires overlapped donor repertoires, with over 95% appearing de novo at the given depth. The sample size was limited and the cells went unsorted, which meant the CD4 and CD8 repertoire contributions could not be told apart.

This specimen's time point label, per the study, means: recipient sample about 28 days before transplant, after cytoreduction. Blood samples were obtained from recipients approximately 28 days before transplant and at days 30, 100 and 180 after transplant. Nuclei Lysis Solution was used to extract genomic DNA from fresh or cryopreserved unfractionated peripheral blood mononuclear cells. The immunoSEQ assay, a bias-controlled multiplex PCR with V- and J-specific primers, was used to amplify TCR beta CDR3 regions from genomic DNA. In a second PCR step, the CDR3 amplicons were tagged with a proprietary barcode plus Illumina adapter sequences. CDR3 libraries were sequenced on an Illumina MiSeq instrument. The published analysis was carried out like this. Export and quality control were performed with immunoSEQ Analyzer 3.0, and downstream analyses were performed with R Bioconductor and Immunarch. Only productive rearrangements in the normalized downsampled data set were used to calculate repertoire metrics. In the normalized cohort, clonotypes with more than 5 templates were defined as pathologically expanded. The Inverse Simpson Index served as the measure of repertoire diversity. To capture all clonotypes, CMV-specificity analyses were performed on the non-normalized data set. TCRdb provides this immuneACCESS table in a form limited to in-frame rearrangements. Some clones are lacking; in checked studies, under half of them reflect an unresolved V gene, and why the rest are absent is not known. That table gives V, J and clone size, and the DNA gave D and trimming. This sample lists some 16,000 clones; roughly 93% were detected once. The ten most abundant clones make up approximately 2% of the sample.

The CDR3, cysteine through phenylalanine, is 12 amino acids long. Only CDR3 DNA is held: 36 bases, read in frame from base 1. The clonotype originates from a man in his late teens or twenties with biphenotypic leukemia. Some clones in this sample may be carry-over from other donors' samples. The rearrangement joined TRBV21-1 to TRBJ2-7; TRBD2 is the table's D call, not checked against the DNA. TRBV21-1 is an annotated pseudogene. The sample here was peripheral blood mononuclear cells, taken before stem cell transplant. For the CDR3, the sequence is CASSKALYEQYF. The sequenced DNA is TGTGCCAGCAGCAAAGCCCTCTACGAGCAGTACTTC.